The sequence of this T cell receptor (beta chain) was determined in a study of blood T cell repertoires in COVID-19. Study-wide background: The origin of the acute and convalescent COVID-19 samples was the United States, Italy and Spain. Nucleic acid was either cDNA or gDNA, and it came from T cells, B-cell-depleted T cells, or PBMCs.

In the source study's methods: Estimated nucleated cell counts came from reference gene primer amplification. Sequencing was performed with immunoSEQ multiplex PCR; in TCRdb, only in-frame clones are kept and a portion is missing. The V and J calls and clone size come from that table; D and trimming were worked out from the DNA. Among 340,000 or so clones listed, around 87% were seen once. J lost 3 bases, V lost 0 bases, and 3 bases had no gene match. The germline V gene encodes CDR1 SGDLS and CDR2 YYNGEE. The CDR3 loop spans 15 amino acids. The TCR sequence derives from a man between 50 and 59 years old with active or convalescent COVID-19. Sequenced input: peripheral blood. This chain joins TRBV9 and TRBJ1-3; 7 bases map to TRBD1. DNA for the CDR3: TGTGCCAGCAGCGTAGGGACAGGTTATGGAAACACCATATATTTT. Its protein is CASSVGTGYGNTIYF.